This entry describes one T cell receptor (beta chain). As yet, its antigen is unknown. V dropped 4 bases and J dropped 4; count of bases not matched to a gene: 3. This CDR3 has 14 amino acids. Germline lookup yields CDR1 SGHRS and CDR2 YFSETQ. This specimen belongs to a study of OX40 agonist ivuxolimab in advanced cancers. About the research overall: Ivuxolimab is a fully human IgG2 antibody that activates OX40 (CD134). One hepatocellular carcinoma and a couple of cutaneous melanoma patients partially responded.

Overall study results and limits: Dose levels from 0.1 to 3.0 mg/kg saw CD4+ and CD8+ blood T cells expand clonally by week 6. Researchers report that CD8+ T cells had, on average, more expanded clones than CD4+.

Profiled with immunoSEQ multiplex PCR; TCRdb holds only in-frame clones, not every one. This sample has around 73,000 clones, with 80% to 90% found just once. This rearrangement joins TRBV5-1 to TRBJ2-2, with 8 bases identical to TRBD1. This receptor was obtained from an adult with an advanced solid tumor such as melanoma, head and neck, liver or kidney cancer. This specimen was CD4+ or CD8+ T cells sorted from blood, taken in a trial of the OX40 agonist ivuxolimab. CDR3 bases: TGCGCCAGCAGCGCCGGACAGGGCACCGGGGAGCTGTTTTTT. Translating it yields CASSAGQGTGELFF. Full variable domain (missing parts from reference TRBV5-1 and TRBJ2-2): KAGVTQTPRYLIKTRGQQVTLSCSPISGHRSVSWYQQTPGQGLQFLFEYFSETQRNKGNFPGRFSGRQFSNSRSEMNVSTLELGDSALYLCASSAGQGTGELFFGEGSRLTVL.